This is a list of T cell receptor beta chains from one sample in a study of OX40 agonist ivuxolimab in advanced cancers. TCRdb's table, derived via immunoSEQ multiplex PCR, lists solely in-frame clones and lacks some. The sample lists roughly 61,000 clones; over 70% were seen once. The sequences come from CD4+ or CD8+ T cells sorted from blood, collected in a trial of the OX40 agonist ivuxolimab. The receptors shown here come from an adult with an advanced solid tumor such as melanoma, head and neck, liver or kidney cancer. The CDR3 runs from the conserved cysteine through the conserved F or W. D genes are given only for firm matches. Expanded clones are given a class, and other clones once, few, many or no size at all.

TRBJ1-5 . TRBV5-6 . CASSLGYDQPQHF TGTGCCAGCAGCTTGGGATATGATCAGCCCCAGCATTTT
TRBJ1-4 . TRBV28 . CASKWSTDEKLFF TGTGCCAGCAAATGGAGTACGGATGAAAAACTGTTTTTT
TRBJ1-3 . TRBV6-6 . CASSYTQGNTIYF TGTGCCAGCAGTTACACACAAGGAAACACCATATATTTT
TRBJ2-5 . TRBV19 . CASSLSPQQETQYF TGTGCCAGTAGCCTCTCCCCACAGCAAGAGACCCAGTACTTC
TRBJ2-7 . TRBV30 . CAWSVNIGLYEQYF TGTGCCTGGAGTGTAAATATCGGGCTTTACGAGCAGTACTTC
TRBJ1-1 TRBD1 TRBV29-1 few CSVLFSGGGAFF TGCAGCGTTTTATTCTCAGGGGGCGGGGCTTTCTTT
TRBJ2-5 TRBD1 TRBV15 . CATSRGGQGKETQYF TGTGCCACCAGCAGAGGGGGACAGGGGAAAGAGACCCAGTACTTC
TRBJ1-1 . TRBV10-3 . CAIRAGLNTEAFF TGTGCCATCCGGGCGGGCCTGAACACTGAAGCTTTCTTT
TRBJ2-7 TRBD1 TRBV7-9 . CASSFSGTGSSYEQYF TGTGCCAGCAGCTTCTCCGGGACAGGGAGCTCCTACGAGCAGTACTTC
TRBJ1-2 . TRBV19 . CASTETQGAGGYTF TGTGCCAGCACCGAGACCCAGGGTGCTGGGGGCTACACCTTC
TRBJ1-3 . TRBV7-2 . CASSLVWGNTIYF TGTGCCAGCAGCTTAGTTTGGGGAAACACCATATATTTT
TRBJ1-2 TRBD1 TRBV19 . CASSLGDRGSYGYTF TGTGCCAGTAGTTTGGGGGACAGGGGTTCCTATGGCTACACCTTC
TRBJ2-3 . TRBV18 . CASSLLDRTGTDTQYF TGTGCCAGCTCACTTCTTGACAGGACTGGCACAGATACGCAGTATTTT
TRBJ1-2 . TRBV30 . CAWSARDGTNYGYTF TGTGCCTGGAGTGCTCGGGACGGAACAAACTATGGCTACACCTTC
TRBJ2-3 . TRBV5-1 . CASSLEAGDTQYF TGCGCCAGCAGCTTGGAGGCGGGAGATACGCAGTATTTT
TRBJ2-1 TRBD1 TRBV30 . CAWSVLGTGNHEQFF TGTGCCTGGAGTGTACTAGGGACAGGGAATCATGAGCAGTTCTTC
TRBJ1-1 TRBD1 TRBV7-9 . CASSIGQVNTEAFF TGTGCCAGCAGCATTGGACAGGTGAACACTGAAGCTTTCTTT
TRBJ2-3 . TRBV18 . CASSPLAREGGTQYF TGTGCCAGCTCACCTTTGGCCAGGGAAGGAGGTACGCAGTATTTT
TRBJ1-5 . TRBV28 . CASSLEGRGNQPQHF TGTGCCAGCAGTTTGGAAGGCCGGGGCAATCAGCCCCAGCATTTT
TRBJ2-2 . TRBV19 . CASSGDFITGELFF TGTGCCAGTAGTGGAGACTTCATAACCGGGGAGCTGTTTTTT
TRBJ2-2 . TRBV7-9 . CASSPQRDPAGELFF TGTGCCAGCAGCCCACAAAGAGACCCCGCGGGGGAGCTGTTTTTT
TRBJ1-1 TRBD1 TRBV5-1 few CASSSGQGAWVEAFF TGCGCCAGCAGCAGCGGGCAGGGGGCTTGGGTAGAAGCTTTCTTT
TRBJ2-7 TRBD2 TRBV6-5 . CASSYGTNSYEQYF TGTGCCAGCAGTTACGGGACTAACTCCTACGAGCAGTACTTC
TRBJ2-7 . TRBV5-5 once CASSLEGDSSYEQYF TGTGCCAGCAGCTTGGAGGGTGACAGTTCCTACGAGCAGTACTTC
TRBJ1-4 . TRBV11-2 once CASSSIKARMFF TGTGCCAGCAGTTCCATAAAAGCAAGGATGTTTTTT
TRBJ1-3 . TRBV10-2 . CASSEGNLPSGNTIYF TGCGCCAGCAGTGAAGGGAACTTGCCCTCTGGAAACACCATATATTTT
TRBJ2-1 . TRBV7-9 once CASSFTGLGQFF TGTGCCAGCAGCTTCACAGGGTTGGGGCAGTTCTTC
TRBJ2-7 . TRBV6-1 . CASSAQPEVLSDEQYF TGTGCCAGCAGTGCCCAACCGGAGGTTCTCTCAGATGAGCAGTACTTC
TRBJ2-2 . TRBV11-2 . CASSLAQEYLKLFF TGTGCCAGCAGCTTAGCACAGGAGTATTTGAAGCTGTTTTTT
TRBJ1-1 . TRBV6-5 . CASSYSTGLYPSAAFF TGTGCCAGCAGTTACTCTACAGGGTTATACCCCTCCGCAGCTTTCTTT
TRBJ2-2 . TRBV10-1 few CASSASVAGELFF TGCGCCAGCAGCGCAAGTGTGGCCGGGGAGCTGTTTTTT
TRBJ2-2 TRBD1 TRBV7-9 once CASRGTGEVAGELFF TGTGCCAGCAGGGGGACAGGGGAAGTGGCCGGGGAGCTGTTTTTT
TRBJ2-7 TRBD1 TRBV7-3 . CASSLSTGGEQYF TGTGCCAGCAGCTTGTCGACAGGGGGCGAGCAGTACTTC
TRBJ1-2 . TRBV7-9 . CASSVVGYTF TGTGCCAGCAGTGTGGTAGGCTACACCTTC
TRBJ2-6 . TRBV5-1 once CASSLFAGANVLTF TGCGCCAGCAGCTTGTTTGCTGGGGCCAACGTCCTGACTTTC
TRBJ2-7 TRBD1 TRBV19 . CASSPQGAENEQYF TGTGCCAGTAGTCCACAGGGGGCAGAAAACGAGCAGTACTTC
TRBJ2-2 . TRBV7-3 . CASARQADTGELFF TGTGCCAGCGCCCGACAGGCCGACACCGGGGAGCTGTTTTTT
TRBJ2-3 . TRBV1 . CTSNSDTQYF TGCACCAGCAACTCAGATACGCAGTATTTT
TRBJ2-3 . TRBV10-3 . CAISGSTDTQYF TGTGCCATCAGTGGAAGCACAGATACGCAGTATTTT
TRBJ2-7 TRBD1 TRBV18 once CASSPGTDSYEQYF TGTGCCAGCTCCCCCGGGACAGACTCCTACGAGCAGTACTTC
TRBJ2-1 TRBD2 TRBV30 once CAWRGYGRERNEQFF TGTGCCTGGAGGGGGTACGGGAGGGAAAGAAATGAGCAGTTCTTC
TRBJ1-2 TRBD1 TRBV5-6 once CASSKGQLYNYGYTF TGTGCCAGCAGTAAGGGACAGCTATATAACTATGGCTACACCTTC